This T cell receptor (beta chain) comes out of a study of CD8 T cells in ankylosing spondylitis. General observations from the study: It appeared that ankylosing spondylitis blood was characterized by a TCR beta motif of fewer than ten highly homologous variants. Disease-linked clones were CD8+ and relatively rare in peripheral blood. Existing reports had already noted some motif variants in reactive arthritis synovial fluid and blood. The authors reported significant enrichment of disease-linked clones in matched ankylosing spondylitis synovial fluid.

Using quantitative 5'-RACE with molecular barcodes, the authors made TCR beta libraries. TCRdb ran MiXCR on the 5' RACE reads and lists one entry per CDR3 protein. The sample contains under 850,000 distinct CDR3 sequences, around 20% of which appear only once. The CDR3 runs 12 residues. Germline assignment: CDR1 DFQATT and CDR2 SNEGSKA (reference sequence). The V and J ends lost 5 bases and 6 bases respectively, with 10 bases between them. In its sample, this clonotype was seen a few times. Its target is not known. The chain uses TRBV20-1 and TRBJ2-2; perhaps TRBD2 as D (6 bases). This clonotype was obtained from a male donor with ankylosing spondylitis. Sequenced: blood, either unsorted or a sorted T cell fraction (not recorded which). In DNA form, the CDR3 reads TGCAGTGCTCGGACTATTTCCGGGGAGCTGTTTTTT. Protein: CSARTISGELFF.